This T cell receptor (beta chain) was captured by sequencing in a study of T cell repertoires in cytomegalovirus infection. Study details: It was recently identified HLA-C-restricted and well-studied HLA-B-restricted CMV epitopes that the study used. CMV infection and matching HLA type were both indicated by public TCR beta signatures.

Germline V gives CDR1 SGHNT, CDR2 YENEEA. V gave up 5 bases and J gave up 2 bases, with 20 bases separating them. This CDR3 is built from 17 residues. A remark on this clonotype: Its antigen is still unknown.

MiXCR, run by TCRdb on the reads, gives a single entry per CDR3 protein. This sample yields about 920,000 distinct CDR3 sequences, of which roughly 30% are seen a single time; more than 13% belongs to the top ten. Findings of the study overall: HLA-C-restricted, CMV-specific TCR beta clonotypes were dominant ex vivo. Of the TCR beta families, the public ones yielded a cumulative frequency that identified carriers of CMV plus the relevant HLA.

This TCR was recovered from a human donor in good health (CMV status not recorded). Some clones in this sample may be carry-over from other donors' samples. Source: cultured CD8+ T cells from PBMCs, taken from culture after CMV antigen stimulation. The chain combines TRBV11-3 with TRBJ2-3; D gene uncertain. In DNA, the CDR3 is TGTGCCAGCAGCCACTCGTCGTATCCGATGAACACAGATACGCAGTATTTT. This encodes CASSHSSYPMNTDTQYF.